This T cell receptor (beta chain) was obtained from a study of T cell responses to AZD1222 COVID-19 vaccine. Study findings and constraints: AZD1222 recipients seropositive at baseline numbered only six. It should be noted that donors were predominantly white British and more often female, and clonal diversity was possibly underestimated.

The assay was immunoSEQ multiplex PCR, and TCRdb's table has in-frame clones only and misses some. The data contain about 120,000 clones, 90% of them singletons. Germline CDR1 reads SGHKS; CDR2 reads YYEKEE (reference sequence). This CDR3 spans 13 amino acids. V was pared by 0 bases and J by 6 bases, with 7 bases between. This clone was seen once. The antigen is unknown. The chain employs TRBV5-5 and TRBJ2-1; D is uncertain. The material was peripheral blood, obtained 28 days after the second dose of the MenACWY control vaccine. The origin of this receptor is an adult who received the MenACWY meningococcal vaccine as a control. The CDR3 region is CASSLEWGNEQFF. For the CDR3, the DNA is TGTGCCAGCAGCTTGGAGTGGGGCAATGAGCAGTTCTTC.